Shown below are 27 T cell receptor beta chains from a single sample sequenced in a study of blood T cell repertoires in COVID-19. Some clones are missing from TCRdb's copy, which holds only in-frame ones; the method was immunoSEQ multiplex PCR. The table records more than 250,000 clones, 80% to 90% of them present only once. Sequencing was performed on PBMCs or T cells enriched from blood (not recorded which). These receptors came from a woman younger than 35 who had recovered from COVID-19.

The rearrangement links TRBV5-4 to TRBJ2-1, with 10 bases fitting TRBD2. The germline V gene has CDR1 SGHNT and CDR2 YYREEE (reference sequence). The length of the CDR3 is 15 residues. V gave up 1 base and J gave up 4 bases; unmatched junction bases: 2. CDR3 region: CASSLKAGGYNEQFF. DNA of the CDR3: TGTGCCAGCAGCTTGAAAGCGGGGGGGTACAATGAGCAGTTCTTC.

The CDR3 loop reads CASSFGSESTDTQYF. CDR3 sequence (DNA): TGTGCCAGCAGTTTTGGGTCGGAGTCCACAGATACGCAGTATTTT. The chain carries TRBV28 and TRBJ2-3; D unclear. Per the germline V gene, CDR1 is MDHEN and CDR2 is SYDVKM. V gave up 3 bases and J gave up 2 bases, with 12 bases separating them. This CDR3 comprises 15 residues.

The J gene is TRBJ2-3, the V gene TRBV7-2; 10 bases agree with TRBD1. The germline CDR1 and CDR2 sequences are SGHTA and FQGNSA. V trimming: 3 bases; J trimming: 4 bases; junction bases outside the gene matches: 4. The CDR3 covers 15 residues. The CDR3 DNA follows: TGTGCCAGCAGCTTCGACAGGGGGCGCCCAGATACGCAGTATTTT. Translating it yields CASSFDRGRPDTQYF.

In nucleotides, the CDR3 is TGTGCCAGCAGTGACCCTCGCGGGGGAGCAGACGGCTACACCTTC. This translates into CASSDPRGGADGYTF. The chain combines TRBV2 with TRBJ1-2; D might be TRBD1 (5 bases). Germline V gene data show CDR1 as SNHLY and CDR2 as FYNNEI. This CDR3 has 15 amino acids. Trimming removed 3 bases from V and 8 bases from J, with 19 bases in between.

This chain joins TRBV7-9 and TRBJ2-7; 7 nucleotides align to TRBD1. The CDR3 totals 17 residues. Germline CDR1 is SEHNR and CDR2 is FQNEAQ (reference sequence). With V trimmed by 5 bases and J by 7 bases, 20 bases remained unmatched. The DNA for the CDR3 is TGTGCCAGCAGCCGTCATTCGGACAGGAGATTATTGTGGGAGCAGTACTTC. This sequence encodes CASSRHSDRRLLWEQYF.

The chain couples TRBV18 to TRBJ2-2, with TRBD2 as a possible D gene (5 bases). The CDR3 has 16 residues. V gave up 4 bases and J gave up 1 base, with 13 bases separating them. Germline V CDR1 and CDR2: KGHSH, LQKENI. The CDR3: CASSLMGAGNTGELFF. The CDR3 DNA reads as TGTGCCAGCTCACTTATGGGAGCAGGGAACACCGGGGAGCTGTTTTTT.

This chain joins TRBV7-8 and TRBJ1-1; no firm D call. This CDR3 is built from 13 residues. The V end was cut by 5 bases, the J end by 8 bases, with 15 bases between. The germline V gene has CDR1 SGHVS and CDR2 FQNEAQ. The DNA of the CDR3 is TGTGCCAGCAGCATGATGAGGGCTACGGAAGCTTTCTTT. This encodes CASSMMRATEAFF.

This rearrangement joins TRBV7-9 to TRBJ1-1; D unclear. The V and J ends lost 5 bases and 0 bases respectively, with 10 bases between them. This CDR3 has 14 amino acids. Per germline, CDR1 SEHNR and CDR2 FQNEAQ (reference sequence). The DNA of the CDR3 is TGTGCCAGCAGCCGGACTGAGCTGAACACTGAAGCTTTCTTT. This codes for CASSRTELNTEAFF.

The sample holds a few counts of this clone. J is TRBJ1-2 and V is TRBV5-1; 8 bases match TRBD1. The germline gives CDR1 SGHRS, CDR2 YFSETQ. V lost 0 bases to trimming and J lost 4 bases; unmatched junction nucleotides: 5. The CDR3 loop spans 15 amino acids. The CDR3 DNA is TGCGCCAGCAGCTTGGGCGGACAGGGAGGCTATGGCTACACCTTC. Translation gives CASSLGGQGGYGYTF.

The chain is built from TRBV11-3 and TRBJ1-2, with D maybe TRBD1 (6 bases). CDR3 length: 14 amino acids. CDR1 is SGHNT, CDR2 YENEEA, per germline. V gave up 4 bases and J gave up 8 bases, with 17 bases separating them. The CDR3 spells CASSCNRDPRGYTF. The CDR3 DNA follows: TGTGCCAGCAGCTGTAACAGGGACCCGAGAGGCTACACCTTC.

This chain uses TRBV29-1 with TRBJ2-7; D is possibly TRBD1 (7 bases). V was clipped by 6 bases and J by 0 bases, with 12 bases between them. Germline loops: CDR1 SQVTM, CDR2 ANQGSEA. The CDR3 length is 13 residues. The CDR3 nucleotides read TGCAGCGTCCGTCAGGGGGGCTCCTACGAGCAGTACTTC. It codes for CSVRQGGSYEQYF.

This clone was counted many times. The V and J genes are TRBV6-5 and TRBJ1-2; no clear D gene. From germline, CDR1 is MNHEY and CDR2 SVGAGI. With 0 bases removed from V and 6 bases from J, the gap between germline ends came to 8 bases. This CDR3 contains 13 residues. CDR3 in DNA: TGTGCCAGCAGTTACTCAGGGAGGGATGGCTACACCTTC. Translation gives CASSYSGRDGYTF.

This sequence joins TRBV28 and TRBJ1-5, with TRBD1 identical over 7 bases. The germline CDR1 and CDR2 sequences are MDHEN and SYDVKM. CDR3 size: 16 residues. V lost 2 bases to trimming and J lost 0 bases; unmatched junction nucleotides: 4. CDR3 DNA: TGTGCCAGCAGTTTACCGACAGGGTATAGCAATCAGCCCCAGCATTTT. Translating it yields CASSLPTGYSNQPQHF.

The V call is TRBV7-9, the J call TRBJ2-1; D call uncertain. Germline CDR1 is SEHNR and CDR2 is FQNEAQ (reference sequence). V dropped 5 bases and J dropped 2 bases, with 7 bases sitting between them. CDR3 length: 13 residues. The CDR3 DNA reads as TGTGCCAGCAGCCTCCGTCCCTACAATGAGCAGTTCTTC. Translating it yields CASSLRPYNEQFF.

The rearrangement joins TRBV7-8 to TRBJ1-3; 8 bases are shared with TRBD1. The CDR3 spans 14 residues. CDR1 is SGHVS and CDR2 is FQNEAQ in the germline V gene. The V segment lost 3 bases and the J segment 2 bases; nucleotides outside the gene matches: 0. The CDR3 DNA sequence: TGTGCCAGCAGCTTGGACAGGGCTGGAAACACCATATATTTT. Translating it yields CASSLDRAGNTIYF. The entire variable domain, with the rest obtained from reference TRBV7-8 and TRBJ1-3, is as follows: GAGVSQSPRYKVAKRGQDVALRCDPISGHVSLFWYQQALGQGPEFLTYFQNEAQLDKSGLPSDRFFAERPEGSVSTLKIQRTQQEDSAVYLCASSLDRAGNTIYFGEGSWLTVV.

CDR3 sequence: CASSPTRRGATGNTIYF. CDR3 nucleotide sequence: TGTGCCAGCAGCCCTACGAGGCGGGGGGCGACTGGAAACACCATATATTTT. V is TRBV7-9 and J is TRBJ1-3, with a tentative D call TRBD1 (6 bases). From germline, CDR1 is SEHNR and CDR2 FQNEAQ (reference sequence). The CDR3 covers 17 residues. V lost 5 bases, J lost 2 bases, and 19 bases lay in between.

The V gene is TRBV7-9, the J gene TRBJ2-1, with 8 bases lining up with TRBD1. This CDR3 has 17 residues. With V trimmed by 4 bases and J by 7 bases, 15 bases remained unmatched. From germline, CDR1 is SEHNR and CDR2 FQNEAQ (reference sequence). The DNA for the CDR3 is TGTGCCAGCAGCTCCGATCCGGGACAGGCAAAGGAAAATGAGCAGTTCTTC. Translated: CASSSDPGQAKENEQFF.

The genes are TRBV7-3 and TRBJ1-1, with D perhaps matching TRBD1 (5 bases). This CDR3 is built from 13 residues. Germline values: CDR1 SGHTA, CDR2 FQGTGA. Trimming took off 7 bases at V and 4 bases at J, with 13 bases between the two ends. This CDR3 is CASTPPGGTEAFF. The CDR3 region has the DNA TGTGCCAGCACCCCTCCGGGGGGCACTGAAGCTTTCTTT.

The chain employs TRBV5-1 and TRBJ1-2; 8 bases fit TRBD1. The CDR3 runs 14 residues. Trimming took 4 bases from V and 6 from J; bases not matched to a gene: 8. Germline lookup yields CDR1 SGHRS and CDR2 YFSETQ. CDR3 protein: CASSLRQGHNGYTF. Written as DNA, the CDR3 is TGCGCCAGCAGCCTCCGACAGGGGCATAATGGCTACACCTTC.

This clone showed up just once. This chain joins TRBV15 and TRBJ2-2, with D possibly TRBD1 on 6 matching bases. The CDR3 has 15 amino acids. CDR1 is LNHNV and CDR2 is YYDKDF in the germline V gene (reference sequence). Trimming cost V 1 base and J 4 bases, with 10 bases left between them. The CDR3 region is CATSRVNRVTGELFF. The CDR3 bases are TGTGCCACCAGCAGAGTTAACAGGGTCACCGGGGAGCTGTTTTTT.

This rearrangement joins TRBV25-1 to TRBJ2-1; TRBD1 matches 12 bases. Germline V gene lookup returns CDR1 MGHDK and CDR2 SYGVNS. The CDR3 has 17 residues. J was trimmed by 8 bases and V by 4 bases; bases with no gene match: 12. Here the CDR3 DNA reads TGTGCCAGCAGTGGGGGACAGGGGGCAGGGCCGGGGTATGAGCAGTTCTTC. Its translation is CASSGGQGAGPGYEQFF. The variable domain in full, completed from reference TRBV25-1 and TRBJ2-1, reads EADIYQTPRYLVIGTGKKITLECSQTMGHDKMYWYQQDPGMELHLIHYSYGVNSTEKGDLSSESTVSRIRTEHFPLTLESARPSHTSQYLCASSGGQGAGPGYEQFFGPGTRLTVL.

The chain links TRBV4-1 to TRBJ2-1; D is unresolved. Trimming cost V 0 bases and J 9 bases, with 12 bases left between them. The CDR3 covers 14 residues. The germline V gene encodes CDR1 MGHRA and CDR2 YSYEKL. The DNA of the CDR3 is TGCGCCAGCAGCCAAGATAGGTGGTTAGCTGAGCAGTTCTTC. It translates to CASSQDRWLAEQFF.

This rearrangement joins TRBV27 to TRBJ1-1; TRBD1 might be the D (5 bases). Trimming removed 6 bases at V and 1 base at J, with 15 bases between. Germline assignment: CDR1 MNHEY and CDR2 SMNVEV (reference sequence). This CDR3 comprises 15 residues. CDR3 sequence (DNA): TGTGCCAGCAGCCCACCCGACAGTGAGAACACTGAAGCTTTCTTT. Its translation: CASSPPDSENTEAFF.

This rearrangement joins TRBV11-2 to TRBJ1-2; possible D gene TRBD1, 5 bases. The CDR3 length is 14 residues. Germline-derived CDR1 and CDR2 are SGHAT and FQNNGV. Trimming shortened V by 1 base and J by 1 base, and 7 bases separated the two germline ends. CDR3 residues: CASSLGQLNYGYTF. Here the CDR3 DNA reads TGTGCCAGCAGCTTAGGACAGCTTAACTATGGCTACACCTTC.

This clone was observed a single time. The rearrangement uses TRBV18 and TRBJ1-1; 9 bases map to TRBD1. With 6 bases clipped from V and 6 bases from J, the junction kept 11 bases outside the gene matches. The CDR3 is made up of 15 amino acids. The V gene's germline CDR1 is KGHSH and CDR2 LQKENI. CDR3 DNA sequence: TGTGCCAGCTCCCCAAAAACAGGGGGCGGGTCTGAAGCTTTCTTT. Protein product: CASSPKTGGGSEAFF.

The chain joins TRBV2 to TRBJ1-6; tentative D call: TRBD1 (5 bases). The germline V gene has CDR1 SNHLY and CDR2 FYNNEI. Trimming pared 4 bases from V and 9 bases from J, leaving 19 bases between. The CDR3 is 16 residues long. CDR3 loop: CASSGRPGPSGSPLHF. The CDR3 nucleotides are TGTGCCAGCAGTGGCCGTCCAGGGCCTTCGGGTTCACCCCTCCACTTT.

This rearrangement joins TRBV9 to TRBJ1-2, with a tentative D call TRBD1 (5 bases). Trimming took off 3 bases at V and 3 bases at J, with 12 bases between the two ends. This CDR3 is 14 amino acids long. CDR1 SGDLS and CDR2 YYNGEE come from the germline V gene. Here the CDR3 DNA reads TGTGCCAGCAGCGGGACACAACGGGACTATGGCTACACCTTC. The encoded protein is CASSGTQRDYGYTF.